The next 20 T cell receptor beta chains were all read from a single sample in a study of T-cell memory formation after mild COVID-19. MiXCR, run by TCRdb on the 5' RACE reads, gives a single entry per CDR3 protein. This sample yields hundreds of thousands of distinct CDR3 sequences, of which over 20% are seen a single time; around 13% belongs to the top ten. Sequenced: PBMCs or a T cell subset sorted from them (not recorded which). These receptors were taken from an adult woman who had mild COVID-19 (a few samples of this study predate the infection). Cell type and time point are not known.

This clonotype was observed a handful of times. J is TRBJ1-1 and V is TRBV6-5; D uncertain. Germline loops: CDR1 MNHEY, CDR2 SVGAGI. This CDR3 comprises 16 residues. Trimming cost V 2 bases and J 5 bases, with 18 bases left between them. In nucleotides, the CDR3 is TGTGCCAGCAGTTACATCCGCGGCAGGAGAGTTACTGAAGCTTTCTTT. It translates to CASSYIRGRRVTEAFF.

This clonotype has more than one count but fewer than ten. The gene calls are TRBV5-1 and TRBJ1-3; 8 nucleotides match TRBD1. The length of the CDR3 is 15 residues. V lost 4 bases and J lost 3; bases outside the gene matches: 6. Germline CDR1 SGHRS, CDR2 YFSETQ. CDR3 amino acids: CASSTQGARGNTIYF. As DNA, the CDR3 is TGCGCCAGCAGCACCCAGGGGGCGCGTGGAAACACCATATATTTT.

The J gene is TRBJ1-2, the V gene TRBV12-3 or TRBV12-4; tentative D call: TRBD1 (5 bases). Trimming took 6 bases from V and 4 from J, leaving 18 bases between them. The CDR3 loop spans 15 amino acids. In DNA form, the CDR3 reads TGTGCCAGCAGCCGGATAGACAGCAAGTTCTATGGCTACACCTTC. Translated, it gives CASSRIDSKFYGYTF.

This clonotype was recorded at least ten times. The rearrangement uses TRBV6-2 or TRBV6-3 and TRBJ2-3, with D perhaps TRBD1 or TRBD2 (5 bases each). Germline V lookup: CDR1 MNHEY, CDR2 SVGEGT. The CDR3 spans 15 residues. Between the trimmed V and J ends, which lost 8 bases and 2 bases, there was a span of 17 bases. The CDR3 bases are TGTGCCAGCGGAGCCGGGACCCACATCACAGATACGCAGTATTTT. This codes for CASGAGTHITDTQYF.

This clonotype turned up a few times. The chain recombines TRBV2 with TRBJ2-7, with D possibly TRBD1 on 5 matching bases. This CDR3 is 14 amino acids long. Germline V gene lookup returns CDR1 SNHLY and CDR2 FYNNEI. Deletions cut 4 bases from V and 3 bases from J, with 13 bases between. CDR3 in DNA: TGTGCCAGCAGTGTCGGCAGGGTAAACTACGAGCAGTACTTC. Its translation is CASSVGRVNYEQYF.

This clonotype was seen only a few times. The chain joins TRBV5-1 to TRBJ1-1; D uncertain. The CDR3 has 13 amino acids. Germline V gene sequence: CDR1 SGHRS, CDR2 YFSETQ. With 4 bases removed from V and 0 bases from J, the gap between germline ends came to 7 bases. DNA of the CDR3: TGCGCCAGCAGCCCAGAGATGAACACTGAAGCTTTCTTT. Residues: CASSPEMNTEAFF.

This clonotype was observed many times. The chain is built from TRBV29-1 and TRBJ2-3; D is perhaps TRBD1 or TRBD2 (6 bases each). V lost 8 bases and J lost 10, with 19 bases in between. The CDR3 contains 12 residues. Germline CDR1 is SQVTM and CDR2 is ANQGSEA. DNA for the CDR3: TGCAGCTCCCGTGGGGGGCTCGGGGCGCAGTATTTT. Its protein is CSSRGGLGAQYF.

This clonotype was counted between two and nine times. The chain couples TRBV20-1 to TRBJ2-3, with D maybe TRBD2 (5 bases). Germline CDR1 is DFQATT and CDR2 is SNEGSKA (reference sequence). CDR3 length: 14 residues. The CDR3 DNA follows: TGCAGCCTCTCCCCCGACCGCGGGACAGATACGCAGTATTTT. This encodes CSLSPDRGTDTQYF.

This clonotype turned up a few times. J is TRBJ2-7 and V is TRBV20-1, with 9 bases matching TRBD1. V trimming: 6 bases; J trimming: 5 bases; junction bases outside the gene matches: 11. The CDR3 runs 14 residues. In germline, CDR1 is DFQATT, CDR2 SNEGSKA (reference sequence). This CDR3 is CSANGGQGINEQYF. The CDR3 nucleotides read TGCAGTGCCAACGGGGGACAGGGCATAAACGAGCAGTACTTC.

The sample holds a few counts of this clonotype. The chain has TRBV20-1 and TRBJ1-2; no clear D gene. The CDR3 sequence is 11 residues long. Germline CDR1 and CDR2: DFQATT and SNEGSKA (reference sequence). CDR3 nucleotide sequence: TGCAGCGCTGGAGTGAACTATGGCTACACCTTC. Protein product: CSAGVNYGYTF.

This clonotype appeared a few times. The V call is TRBV3-1, the J call TRBJ1-4; no clear D. The CDR3 is 12 residues long. Germline CDR1 and CDR2: LGHDT and YNNKEL (reference sequence). Trimming removed 2 bases at V and 10 bases at J, with 8 bases between. The chain's CDR3 is CASSQRRGKLFF. The CDR3 DNA follows: TGTGCCAGCAGCCAACGTCGTGGAAAACTGTTTTTT.

This clonotype was seen only a few times. CDR3: CSVDGMGDPDTQYF. The CDR3 nucleotides are TGCAGCGTTGATGGGATGGGGGACCCAGATACGCAGTATTTT. The gene calls are TRBV29-1 and TRBJ2-3, with D perhaps given as TRBD1 or TRBD2 (5 bases each). The CDR3 sequence is 14 residues long. Trimming removed 3 bases at V and 4 bases at J, with 14 bases between. CDR1 is SQVTM and CDR2 is ANQGSEA in the germline V gene.

The chain combines TRBV7-6 with TRBJ2-1, with TRBD2 as a possible D gene (6 bases). The CDR3 runs to 15 residues. The germline gives CDR1 SGHVS, CDR2 FNYEAQ. V gave up 7 bases and J gave up 7 bases, with 20 bases separating them. The CDR3 here is CASTQGPGVTNEQFF. The DNA for the CDR3 is TGTGCCAGCACCCAAGGGCCGGGAGTAACAAATGAGCAGTTCTTC.

V and J are TRBV20-1 and TRBJ1-5; D is unresolved. Germline V CDR1 and CDR2: DFQATT, SNEGSKA (reference sequence). V lost 3 bases to trimming and J lost 6 bases, with 12 bases between them. This CDR3 comprises 13 residues. This CDR3 reads CSARGSGGQPQHF. The CDR3 DNA follows: TGCAGTGCTAGGGGATCTGGTGGTCAGCCCCAGCATTTT.

This clonotype was recorded a few times. The chain combines TRBV5-5 with TRBJ1-3; D gene ambiguous. The CDR3 runs 14 residues. V gave up 1 base and J gave up 0 bases, with 5 bases separating them. From germline, CDR1 is SGHKS and CDR2 YYEKEE (reference sequence). The DNA of the CDR3 is TGTGCCAGCAGCTTGACCATCTCTGGAAACACCATATATTTT. This codes for CASSLTISGNTIYF.

This clonotype was observed once. CDR3 DNA sequence: TGTGCCAGCAGCTTGTCGGGACAGGGGAACGCAGATACGCAGTATTTT. As protein: CASSLSGQGNADTQYF. This chain uses TRBV5-6 with TRBJ2-3; 10 nucleotides match TRBD1. Per the germline V gene, CDR1 is SGHDT and CDR2 is YYEEEE. V lost 1 base and J lost 4; bases outside the gene matches: 6. The CDR3 spans 16 residues.

The chain carries TRBV6-2 or TRBV6-3 and TRBJ2-3; D is uncertain. The germline V and J ends were trimmed by 7 bases and 0 bases, with 5 bases remaining between them. The CDR3 extends over 12 amino acids. Germline loops: CDR1 MNHEY, CDR2 SVGEGT. CDR3 bases: TGTGCCAGCACAACTAGCACAGATACGCAGTATTTT. Protein: CASTTSTDTQYF.

This sequence joins TRBV4-2 and TRBJ1-3; D may be TRBD1 (6 bases). V was clipped by 0 bases and J by 0 bases, with 12 bases between them. The CDR3 runs to 17 residues. In germline, CDR1 is LGHNA, CDR2 YNFKEQ. The CDR3 loop is CASSQEAGAASGNTIYF. The CDR3 DNA reads as TGTGCCAGCAGCCAAGAAGCAGGGGCGGCCTCTGGAAACACCATATATTTT.

This clonotype was counted only a few times. This rearrangement joins TRBV11-2 to TRBJ2-7; 11 positions agree with TRBD1. This CDR3 has 15 residues. Germline assignment: CDR1 SGHAT and CDR2 FQNNGV. V lost 5 bases and J lost 2; bases outside the gene matches: 5. CDR3 DNA sequence: TGTGCCAGCAGCACGGACAGGGGGCTCCCCTACGAGCAGTACTTC. Its translation: CASSTDRGLPYEQYF. Full variable domain (remainder filled in from reference TRBV11-2 and TRBJ2-7): EAGVAQSPRYKIIEKRQSVAFWCNPISGHATLYWYQQILGQGPKLLIQFQNNGVVDDSQLPKDRFSAERLKGVDSTLKIQPAKLEDSAVYLCASSTDRGLPYEQYFGPGTRLTVT.

The rearrangement links TRBV28 to TRBJ1-1; TRBD1 matches 8 bases. V lost 9 bases and J lost 0; bases outside the gene matches: 9. Looked up from germline, CDR1 is MDHEN and CDR2 is SYDVKM. The CDR3 spans 15 residues. The CDR3 nucleotides read TGTGCCAGTTCTAGGGACAGGAGGATGAACACTGAAGCTTTCTTT. Translating gives CASSRDRRMNTEAFF.